A selection of T cell receptor beta chains follows, all from one sample in a study of control samples from healthy donors and cancer patients. Repertoires were generated with immunoSEQ multiplex PCR, while TCRdb's copy carries only in-frame clones and drops some. The data hold about 77,000 clones, with roughly 92% observed a single time. The source material was blood. Receptors were obtained from a woman aged 55 to 70 in good health. CDR3s include the opening cysteine and the closing phenylalanine or tryptophan. A D gene is named only where the DNA matches it firmly. Size tells how often a clone was seen (once, few, many) or the class of an expanded clone, and some rows leave it out.

TRBV29-1,TRBD2,TRBJ2-3,15,NA,CSATRLAGVTDTQYF,TGCAGCGCTACTAGACTAGCGGGAGTGACAGATACGCAGTATTTT
TRBV6-5,TRBD1,TRBJ1-3,15,NA,CASTLTGGFRNTIYF,TGTGCCAGCACCTTGACAGGGGGCTTTCGAAACACCATATATTTT
TRBV4-1,TRBD1,TRBJ1-2,14,NA,CASSHNRGPVGYTF,TGCGCCAGCAGCCACAACAGGGGGCCGGTTGGCTACACCTTC
TRBV30,NA,TRBJ1-1,12,few,CAWGRPEAEAFF,TGTGCCTGGGGACGCCCGGAGGCTGAAGCTTTCTTT
TRBV5-6,NA,TRBJ1-4,16,NA,CASSLVSPVANEKLFF,TGTGCCAGCAGCTTGGTCTCACCAGTAGCTAATGAAAAACTGTTTTTT
TRBV7-9,TRBD1,TRBJ1-1,14,NA,CASSSRGENTEAFF,TGTGCCAGCAGCTCCAGGGGGGAGAACACTGAAGCTTTCTTT
TRBV2,NA,TRBJ2-7,15,NA,CASSEDRALSYEQYF,TGTGCCAGCAGTGAAGACCGGGCCCTCTCCTACGAGCAGTACTTC
TRBV7-9,TRBD1,TRBJ2-1,15,NA,CASSRGQGADNEQFF,TGTGCCAGCAGCCGGGGCCAGGGGGCCGACAATGAGCAGTTCTTC
TRBV7-2,NA,TRBJ2-7,14,NA,CASSLVGGGYEQYF,TGTGCCAGCAGCTTAGTGGGGGGTGGCTACGAGCAGTACTTC
TRBV4-3,TRBD1,TRBJ2-1,13,NA,CASSRQTGNEQFF,TGCGCCAGCAGCCGCCAGACAGGGAACGAGCAGTTCTTC
TRBV2,NA,TRBJ2-2,15,NA,CASSEIGGGTGELFF,TGTGCCAGCAGTGAGATTGGAGGGGGCACCGGGGAGCTGTTTTTT
TRBV28,NA,TRBJ1-1,11,NA,CASTLSREAFF,TGTGCCAGCACCCTGAGCAGGGAAGCTTTCTTT
TRBV18,TRBD1,TRBJ1-1,14,NA,CADQPPGGGTEAFF,TGTGCCGACCAACCCCCAGGGGGGGGCACTGAAGCTTTCTTT
TRBV18,TRBD1,TRBJ2-1,13,NA,CASSSGQGGEQFF,TGTGCCAGCTCATCTGGACAGGGGGGTGAGCAGTTCTTC
TRBV19,TRBD1,TRBJ1-2,17,NA,CASNPGAGGRTTYGYTF,TGTGCCAGTAACCCCGGGGCAGGGGGGCGTACAACCTATGGCTACACCTTC
TRBV10-1,NA,TRBJ2-3,15,NA,CASSERKQISDTQYF,TGCGCCAGCAGTGAAAGAAAACAGATTTCCGATACGCAGTATTTT
TRBV6-5,NA,TRBJ1-5,15,NA,CASSFDHRGNQPQHF,TGTGCCAGCAGTTTCGACCATAGGGGCAATCAGCCCCAGCATTTT
TRBV10-1,NA,TRBJ2-1,16,once,CASSEGPGSREYEQFF,TGCGCCAGCAGTGAAGGGCCAGGGTCTAGGGAGTATGAGCAGTTCTTC
TRBV28,NA,TRBJ2-1,14,NA,CASVVSLSYNEQFF,TGTGCCAGCGTAGTGAGCCTCTCCTACAATGAGCAGTTCTTC
TRBV4-1,NA,TRBJ1-1,15,NA,CASSPGPSINTEAFF,TGCGCCAGCAGCCCCGGTCCCTCCATAAACACTGAAGCTTTCTTT
TRBV7-2,TRBD2,TRBJ2-3,16,NA,CASSLGSSGRTDTQYF,TGTGCCAGCAGCTTAGGGTCTAGCGGTCGCACAGATACGCAGTATTTT